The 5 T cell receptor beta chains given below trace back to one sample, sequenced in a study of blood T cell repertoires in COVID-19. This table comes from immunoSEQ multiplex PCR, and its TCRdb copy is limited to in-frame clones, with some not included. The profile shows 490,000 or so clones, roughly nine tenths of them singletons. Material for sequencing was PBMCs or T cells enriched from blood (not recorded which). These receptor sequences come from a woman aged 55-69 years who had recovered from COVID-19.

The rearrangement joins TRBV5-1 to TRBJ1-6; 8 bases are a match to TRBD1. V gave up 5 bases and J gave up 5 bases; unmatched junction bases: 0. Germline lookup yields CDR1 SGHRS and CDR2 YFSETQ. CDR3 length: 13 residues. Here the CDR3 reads CASRTGDNSPLHF. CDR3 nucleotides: TGCGCCAGCAGGACAGGGGATAATTCACCCCTCCACTTT.

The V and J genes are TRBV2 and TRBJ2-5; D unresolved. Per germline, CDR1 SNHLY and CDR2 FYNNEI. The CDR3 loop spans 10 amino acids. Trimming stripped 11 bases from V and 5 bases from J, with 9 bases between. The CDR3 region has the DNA TGTGCCCTGAATCGGGAGACCCAGTACTTC. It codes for CALNRETQYF.

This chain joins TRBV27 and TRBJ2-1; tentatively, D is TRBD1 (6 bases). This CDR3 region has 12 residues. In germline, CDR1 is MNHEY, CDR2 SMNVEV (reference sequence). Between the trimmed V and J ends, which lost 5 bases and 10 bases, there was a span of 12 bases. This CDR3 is CASSQRTDEQFF. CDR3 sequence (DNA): TGTGCCAGCAGTCAGCGGACAGACGAGCAGTTCTTC.

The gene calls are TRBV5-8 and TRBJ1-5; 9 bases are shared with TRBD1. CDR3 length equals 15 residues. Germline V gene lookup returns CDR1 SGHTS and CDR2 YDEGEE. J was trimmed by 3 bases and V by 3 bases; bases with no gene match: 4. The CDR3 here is CASSSDRGYNQPQHF. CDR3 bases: TGTGCCAGCAGCTCCGACAGGGGGTACAATCAGCCCCAGCATTTT.

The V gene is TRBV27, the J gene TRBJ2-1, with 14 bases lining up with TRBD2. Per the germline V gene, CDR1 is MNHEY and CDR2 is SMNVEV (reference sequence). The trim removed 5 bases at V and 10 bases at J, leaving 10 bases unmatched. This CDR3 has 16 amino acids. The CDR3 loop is CASSHRLAGGGTEQFF. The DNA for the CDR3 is TGTGCCAGCAGTCACCGACTAGCGGGGGGGGGCACGGAGCAGTTCTTC.